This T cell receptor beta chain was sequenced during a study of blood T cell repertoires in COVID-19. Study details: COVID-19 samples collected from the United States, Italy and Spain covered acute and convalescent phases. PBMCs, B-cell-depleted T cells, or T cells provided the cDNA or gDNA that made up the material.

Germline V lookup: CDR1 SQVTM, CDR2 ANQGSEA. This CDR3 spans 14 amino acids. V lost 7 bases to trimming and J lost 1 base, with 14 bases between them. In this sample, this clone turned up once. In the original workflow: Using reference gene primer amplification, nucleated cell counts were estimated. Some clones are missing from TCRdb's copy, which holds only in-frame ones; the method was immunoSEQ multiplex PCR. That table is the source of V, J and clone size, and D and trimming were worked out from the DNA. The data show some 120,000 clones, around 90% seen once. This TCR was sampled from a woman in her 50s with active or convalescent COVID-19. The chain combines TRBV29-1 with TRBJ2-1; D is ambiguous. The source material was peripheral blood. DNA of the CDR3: TGCAGCGCCCCAACTTCGCGTTCCTACAATGAGCAGTTCTTC. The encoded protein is CSAPTSRSYNEQFF.